A single sample gave rise to the 4 T cell receptor beta chains below, sequenced in a study of cytomegalovirus exposure and HLA in healthy donors. Clones were sequenced by immunoSEQ multiplex PCR, and TCRdb holds only the in-frame ones, with some missing. The data hold 47,000 or so clones, with around 91% observed a single time. The sequenced material came from PBMCs. These receptors were obtained from a man between 18 and 35 years old in good health and CMV-seronegative.

V and J are TRBV19 and TRBJ1-4; possible D gene TRBD1, 6 bases. Trimming cost V 6 bases and J 7 bases, with 12 bases left between them. This CDR3 region has 13 residues. From germline, CDR1 is LNHDA and CDR2 SQIVND (reference sequence). The CDR3 sequence is CASRGGGGEKLFF. DNA for the CDR3: TGTGCCAGTAGGGGAGGGGGAGGTGAAAAACTGTTTTTT.

The chain couples TRBV7-2 to TRBJ2-7, with D unclear. V lost 5 bases and J 5 bases, leaving 13 bases between the germline ends. This CDR3 is built from 13 residues. The V gene's germline CDR1 is SGHTA and CDR2 FQGNSA. The CDR3 reads CASSHGEKDEQYF. CDR3 DNA: TGTGCCAGCAGCCATGGTGAGAAAGACGAGCAGTACTTC. The variable domain in full, with the rest retrieved from reference TRBV7-2 and TRBJ2-7, is GAGVSQSPSNKVTEKGKDVELRCDPISGHTALYWYRQSLGQGLEFLIYFQGNSAPDKSGLPSDRFSAERTGGSVSTLTIQRTQQEDSAVYLCASSHGEKDEQYFGPGTRLTVT.

The count of this clone is one. V is TRBV7-2 and J is TRBJ2-7; 14 nucleotides agree with TRBD2. The junction had 16 bases not matched to a gene; V was cut back by 6 bases and J by 6 bases. The germline V gene has CDR1 SGHTA and CDR2 FQGNSA. There are 18 residues in the CDR3. CDR3 sequence reads: CASSRGTSGRRVTSEQYF. The CDR3 DNA reads TGTGCCAGCAGTCGAGGGACTAGCGGGAGAAGGGTTACGAGCGAGCAGTACTTC.

This clone was detected only once. The J gene is TRBJ2-7, the V gene TRBV7-9; weak D call: TRBD1 (5 bases). V was cut by 4 bases and J by 4 bases, with 20 bases left in between. The CDR3 runs 16 residues. CDR1 and CDR2 (germline): SEHNR, FQNEAQ (reference sequence). DNA for the CDR3: TGTGCCAGCAGCTCCAATCTCCGGTCAGGGCTTTACGAGCAGTACTTC. This sequence encodes CASSSNLRSGLYEQYF.